Included here is one T cell receptor (beta chain) sequence, with context. What it recognizes is unknown. No infections or other immune events were documented during collection. Germline CDR1 SGHRS, CDR2 YFSETQ. CDR3 size: 14 residues. V was trimmed by 0 bases and J by 0 bases, leaving 6 bases between them. The data belong to a study of identifying expanded T cells in peripheral blood. Study-level findings and limits: Approximately 2-week clone count variance significantly increased as total template count grew. Differentially abundant clones: roughly 1.2 between replicates, around 17 at two to three weeks, 19 at four.

Here immunoSEQ multiplex PCR was the method, and the copy in TCRdb shows in-frame clones only, minus some. The data hold about 86,000 clones, with approximately 84% observed a single time. J is TRBJ1-2 and V is TRBV5-1; D unresolved. This clonotype was obtained from a person aged 18 to 70 in good health. Material for sequencing was blood. CDR3 nucleotide sequence: TGCGCCAGCAGCTTGGGGGGTTCTAACTATGGCTACACCTTC. Its translation is CASSLGGSNYGYTF.